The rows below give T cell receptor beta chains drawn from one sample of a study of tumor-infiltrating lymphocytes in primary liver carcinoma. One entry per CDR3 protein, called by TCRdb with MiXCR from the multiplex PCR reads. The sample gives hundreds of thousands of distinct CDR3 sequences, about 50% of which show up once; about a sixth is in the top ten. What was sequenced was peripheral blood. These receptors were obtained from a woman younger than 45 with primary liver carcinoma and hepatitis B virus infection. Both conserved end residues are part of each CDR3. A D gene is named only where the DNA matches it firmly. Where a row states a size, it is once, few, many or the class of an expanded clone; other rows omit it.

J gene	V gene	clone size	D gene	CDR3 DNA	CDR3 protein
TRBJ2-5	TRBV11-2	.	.	TGTGCCAGCAACTTAACCTTAGCTAGTATCGTGGAGGCCCAGTACTTC	CASNLTLASIVEAQYF
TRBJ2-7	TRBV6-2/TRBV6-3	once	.	TGTGCCAGCAGTTACGAGGGGTTCTCCTACGAGCAGTACTTC	CASSYEGFSYEQYF
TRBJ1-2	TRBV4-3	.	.	TGCGCCAACAGCCGAGTGATCGGAGTTTCTGGCTACACCTTC	CANSRVIGVSGYTF
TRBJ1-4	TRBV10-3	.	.	TGTGCCGCGGGGAGCGCACATCTAAATGAAAAACTGTTTTTT	CAAGSAHLNEKLFF
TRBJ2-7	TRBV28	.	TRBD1	TGTGCCAGCAGGACAACGACAGGGCTAAAGTACGAGCAGTATTTC	CASRTTTGLKYEQYF
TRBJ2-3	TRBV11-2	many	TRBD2	TGTGCCAGCAGCTCCGGACTAGCGGTTAGCACAGATACGCAGTATTTT	CASSSGLAVSTDTQYF
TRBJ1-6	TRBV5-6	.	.	TGTGCCAGCAGCTTGGTGGGACCAATTAATTCACCCCTCCACTTT	CASSLVGPINSPLHF
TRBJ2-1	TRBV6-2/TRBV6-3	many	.	TGTGCCAGCAGGGTAGCAGGGCCCTACAATGAGCAGTTCTTC	CASRVAGPYNEQFF
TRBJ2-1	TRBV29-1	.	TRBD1	TGCAACGTTACCGGGACAGGGGGCTTCTATAATGAGCAGTTCTTC	CNVTGTGGFYNEQFF
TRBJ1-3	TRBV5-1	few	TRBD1	TGCGCCAGCAGCTTGGCGGGGACAGGGGGAAACACCATATATTTT	CASSLAGTGGNTIYF
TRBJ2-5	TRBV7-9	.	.	TGTGCCAGCAGCCTCGGAGGTGGCCAAGAGACCTGGTACTTC	CASSLGGGQETWYF
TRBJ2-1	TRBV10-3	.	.	TGTGCCATCAGTGAACCGGGACCGGAGGGCAATGAGCAGTTCTTC	CAISEPGPEGNEQFF
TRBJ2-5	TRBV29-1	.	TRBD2	TGCAGCGTCAGACTAGCGGGGGACCAAGAGACCCAGTACTTC	CSVRLAGDQETQYF
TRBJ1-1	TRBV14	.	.	TGTGCCAGCAGCTTCGGACGGAGCACTGAAGCTTTCTTT	CASSFGRSTEAFF
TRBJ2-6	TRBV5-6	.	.	TGTGCCAGCAGCTTGGGACTGGGAAGACCTGGGGCCAACGTCCTGACTTTC	CASSLGLGRPGANVLTF
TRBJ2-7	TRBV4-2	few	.	TGTGCCAGCAGCCAAGGGTACCTAGACTACGAGCAGTACTTC	CASSQGYLDYEQYF
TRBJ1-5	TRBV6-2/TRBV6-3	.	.	TGTGCCAGCAGTTTCGGAGGGAATCAGCCCCGGCATTTT	CASSFGGNQPRHF
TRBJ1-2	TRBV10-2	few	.	TGCGCCAGCAGTGGGACGGAAATGAACGGCTACACCTTC	CASSGTEMNGYTF
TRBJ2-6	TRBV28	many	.	TGTGCCAGCAGGTCGACCTCCGGGGCCAACGTCCTGACTTTC	CASRSTSGANVLTF
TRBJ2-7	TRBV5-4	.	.	TGTGCCAGCAGCTCGGAGGGGCCCACTTGGCCACTCGAGCAGTACTTC	CASSSEGPTWPLEQYF
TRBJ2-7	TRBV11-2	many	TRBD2	TGTGCCAGCAGCTTGAGCGGGGGTGCCTACGAGCAGTACTTC	CASSLSGGAYEQYF
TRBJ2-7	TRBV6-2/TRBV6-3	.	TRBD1	TGTGCCAGCAGTTACGCGCCAGGGGGCTTTTCCTACGAGCAGTACTTC	CASSYAPGGFSYEQYF
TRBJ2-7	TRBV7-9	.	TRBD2	TGTGCCAGCAGCTTAGCGGGTAGCGGGAGGCTTTACGAGCAGTACTTC	CASSLAGSGRLYEQYF
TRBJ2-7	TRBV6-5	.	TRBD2	TGTGCCAGCAGTCCAAGGGGAGCGGGAGTCCACGAGCAGTACTTC	CASSPRGAGVHEQYF
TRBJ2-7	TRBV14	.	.	TGTGCCAGCGGCCATGGACAGTTCTACGAGCAGTACTTC	CASGHGQFYEQYF
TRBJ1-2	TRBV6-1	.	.	TGTGCCAGCAGTGAACAATCGGGCAGATATATTCGTGGCTACACCTTC	CASSEQSGRYIRGYTF
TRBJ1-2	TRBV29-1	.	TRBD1	TGCAGCGTCATGACAGGGAGGGAGGGCTACACCTTC	CSVMTGREGYTF
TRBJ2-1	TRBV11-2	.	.	TGTGCCAGCAGCTTAGAGTCCTTAAGTATCCATGTGCAGTTGTTC	CASSLESLSIHVQLF
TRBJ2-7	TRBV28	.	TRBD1	TGTGCCAGCGCGGGACAGGCCTACGAGCAGTACTTC	CASAGQAYEQYF
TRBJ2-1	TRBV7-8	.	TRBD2	TGTGCCAGCAGCACCGTAGCGGGAGGACTCAATGAGCAGTTCTTC	CASSTVAGGLNEQFF
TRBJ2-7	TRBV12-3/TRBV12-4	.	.	TGTGCCAGCGGTTCCCAAGAAGGGAGGTACGAGCAGTGCTTC	CASGSQEGRYEQCF
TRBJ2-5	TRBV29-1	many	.	TGCAGCGCGGAGGGGGCCTGGGAGACCCAGTACTTC	CSAEGAWETQYF
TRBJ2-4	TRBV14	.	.	TGTGCCAGCAGCCAATCTGGTGCCAAAAACATTCAGTACTTC	CASSQSGAKNIQYF
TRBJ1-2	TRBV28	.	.	TGTGCCAGCGCCCCCGGAGGGGTTTTCTATGGCTACACCTTC	CASAPGGVFYGYTF
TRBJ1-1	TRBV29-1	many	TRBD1	TGCAGCGTTTGGGCAGGGGGCAGCGTGAACACTGAAGCTTTCTTT	CSVWAGGSVNTEAFF
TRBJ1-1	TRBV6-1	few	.	TGTGCCAGCAGTGAAAGAAGGGACACTGAAGCTTTCTTT	CASSERRDTEAFF
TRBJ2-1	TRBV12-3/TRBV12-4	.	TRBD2	TGTGCCAGCAGCTGGCTGACTAGCGGGAGAGGGAATGAGCGGTTCTTC	CASSWLTSGRGNERFF
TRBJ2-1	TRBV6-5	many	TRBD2	TGTGCCAGCAAAAAATCGGGAGGGTATGAGCAGTTCTTC	CASKKSGGYEQFF
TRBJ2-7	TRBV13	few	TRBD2	TGTGCCAGCAGCCCTGGTCCGGGAGGAGCCTACGAGCAGTACTTC	CASSPGPGGAYEQYF
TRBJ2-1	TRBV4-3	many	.	TGCGCCAGCAGCCAAGATTTTTATCGGGAGAGGAGTGAGCAGTTCTTC	CASSQDFYRERSEQFF
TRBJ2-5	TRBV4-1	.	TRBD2	TGCGCCAGCAGCCAAGTCGAAAAGGGACTAGCGGGAGTCGTTGAGATCCAGTACTTC	CASSQVEKGLAGVVEIQYF
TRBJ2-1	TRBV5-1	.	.	TGCGCCAGCAGACCGGGACTCCTAAGAGGCAATGAGCAGTTCTTC	CASRPGLLRGNEQFF
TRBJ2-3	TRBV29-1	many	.	TGCAGCGTTTCCACAGATACGCAGTATTTT	CSVSTDTQYF
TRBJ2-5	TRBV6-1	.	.	TGTGCCAGCAGTCAAGGGACGGTGACAATAGAGACCCAGTACTTC	CASSQGTVTIETQYF
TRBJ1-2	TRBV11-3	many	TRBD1	TGTGCCAGCAGCGGAAGGACAGGGGGCTATGGCTACACCTTC	CASSGRTGGYGYTF
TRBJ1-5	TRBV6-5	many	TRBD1	TGTGCCAGCAGTCAGACAGGGGTCAATCAGCCCCAGCATTTT	CASSQTGVNQPQHF
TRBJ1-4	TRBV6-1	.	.	TGTGCCAGCAATGAAGTTCGTCAGGGGATTGCAACTAATGAAAAACTGTTTTTT	CASNEVRQGIATNEKLFF
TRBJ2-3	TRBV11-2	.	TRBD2	TGTGCAACCAGCTTAGGAGCGGGACTGGGCACAGATACGCAGTATTTT	CATSLGAGLGTDTQYF
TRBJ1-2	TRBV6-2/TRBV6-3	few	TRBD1	TGTGCCAGCAGTTCCTCCGGGACAGGGAATAAAGGCTACACCTTC	CASSSSGTGNKGYTF
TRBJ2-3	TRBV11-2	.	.	TGTGCCAGCAGCAATCAAAATGCGCAGTATTTT	CASSNQNAQYF
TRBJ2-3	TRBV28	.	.	TGTGCCAGCAGTGCGGGACCCTACACAGATACGCAGTATTTT	CASSAGPYTDTQYF
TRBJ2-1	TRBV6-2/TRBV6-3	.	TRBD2	TGTGCCAGCAGTTCCGCCGGGACTAGCGGGTACTCCTACAATGAGCGGTTCTTC	CASSSAGTSGYSYNERFF
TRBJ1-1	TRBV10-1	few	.	TGCGCCAGCAGACAGGGATGGAACACTGAAGCTTTCTTT	CASRQGWNTEAFF
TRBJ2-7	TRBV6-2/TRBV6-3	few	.	TGTGCCAGCAGAAAAGCGAGAAGACTATTCTACGAGCAGTACTTC	CASRKARRLFYEQYF
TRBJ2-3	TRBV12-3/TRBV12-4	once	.	TGTACCAGCAGCCATCGCGAATATACGCAGTATTTT	CTSSHREYTQYF
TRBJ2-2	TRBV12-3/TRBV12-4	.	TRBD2	TGTGCCAGGAGTTTACCTAAGACTAGCGGAGGAACCGGGGAGCTGTTTTTT	CARSLPKTSGGTGELFF
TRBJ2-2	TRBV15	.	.	TGTGCCACCAGCAGAGATCTTTCTGGGGAGCTGTTTTTT	CATSRDLSGELFF
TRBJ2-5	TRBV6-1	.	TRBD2	TGTGCCAACCGAGGGACTAGCCAAGGGACCCAGTACTTC	CANRGTSQGTQYF
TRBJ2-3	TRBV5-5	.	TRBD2	TGTGCCAGCAGCTTGGCCGGGGGGATTGGATTCGGCGGGAGGAGTACAGATACGCAGTATTTT	CASSLAGGIGFGGRSTDTQYF
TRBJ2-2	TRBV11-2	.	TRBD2	TGTGCCAGTAGCTTCCAGCGGGAGTTCGGGGACCTGTTTTTT	CASSFQREFGDLFF